The rows below give T cell receptor beta chains drawn from one sample of a study of T cell repertoires in MIS-A myocarditis. Measured with immunoSEQ multiplex PCR; TCRdb has only the in-frame clones, and not every one. The sample consists of fewer than 11,000 clones, roughly 90% of them appearing once. Sequenced sample: thoracic lymph node tissue obtained at autopsy. These TCRs come from a man aged 18 to 29 with fulminant myocarditis from multisystem inflammatory syndrome in adults (MIS-A) after COVID-19. Each CDR3 is given with its conserved first and last residue.

J gene,V gene,CDR3 protein
TRBJ1-5,TRBV6-1,CASSDTGAINQPQHF
TRBJ1-1,TRBV2,CASRATTASEAFF
TRBJ1-1,TRBV27,CATGGLNTEAFF
TRBJ2-5,TRBV4-2,CASSAKGLVETQYF
TRBJ2-7,TRBV4-1,CASSHGNTGVYEQYF
TRBJ2-7,TRBV27,CASRTMLAGEGEQYF
TRBJ1-1,TRBV2,CASNPRGGLGTEAFF
TRBJ1-1,TRBV19,CASSVGNLPGTFTEAFF
TRBJ1-6,TRBV10-2,CASDGADGRALHF
TRBJ1-2,TRBV7-9,CATHQRWRERGYTF
TRBJ2-7,TRBV7-2,CASSMAGPEQYF
TRBJ1-4,TRBV29-1,CSVEEGNGKLFF
TRBJ2-5,TRBV4-2,CASQPNPGLPQETQYF
TRBJ1-6,TRBV19,CASSPGSIKNSPLHF
TRBJ2-7,TRBV6-4,CAGAQGGFSYEQYF
TRBJ2-3,TRBV5-8,CASSFPYTGTDTQYF
TRBJ2-2,TRBV5-1,CASSSGTGPNTGELFF
TRBJ1-1,TRBV6-5,CASGRGTEAFF
TRBJ1-3,TRBV4-2,CASSQVGSSSGNTIYF
TRBJ1-5,TRBV28,CASGTGGDGQPQHF
TRBJ1-1,TRBV7-2,CASSSQVLGGTEAFF
TRBJ2-1,TRBV7-6,CASSLQDSSYNEQFF
TRBJ2-7,TRBV10-3,CAISESRGPGRGEQYF
TRBJ1-1,TRBV7-9,CASSPLAGGVKLNTEAFF
TRBJ1-2,TRBV7-9,CASSLIGQGSGYTF
TRBJ2-7,TRBV14,CASSQEMDGPFSYEQYF
TRBJ1-1,TRBV28,CASSFDRVNTEAFF
TRBJ1-5,TRBV6-6,CASSYGPGDQPQHF
TRBJ1-2,TRBV5-6,CASSLRQFSGYTF
TRBJ1-2,TRBV27,CASSSRDRSDGYTF
TRBJ2-7,TRBV6-5,CASSQTGVSYEQYF
TRBJ1-2,TRBV28,CASSLAGRYGYTF
TRBJ1-1,TRBV9,CASSAAPGTEAFF
TRBJ1-2,TRBV6-5,CASSRDTWNYGYTF
TRBJ1-6,TRBV28,CASSFLGSPLHF
TRBJ1-6,TRBV6-2/TRBV6-3,CASSQPSPGRLSSYNSPLHF
TRBJ2-7,TRBV23-1,CASSHPTPGQLSYEQYF
TRBJ2-7,TRBV5-4,CASSLDSGSDEQYF
TRBJ2-1,TRBV4-3,CASSQAHTGTGYNEQFF
TRBJ2-7,TRBV9,CASSAREWSYEQYF
TRBJ1-5,TRBV19,CATYAGTGRGTQHF
TRBJ1-5,TRBV2,CASSERGRQPQHF
TRBJ2-1,TRBV5-4,CASTSGPGVYNEQFF
TRBJ2-5,TRBV6-4,CASSDSVRAPRGRGLYQETQYF
TRBJ2-2,TRBV28,CASRPAGHLGLFF
TRBJ2-7,TRBV19,CASSITGATYEQYF